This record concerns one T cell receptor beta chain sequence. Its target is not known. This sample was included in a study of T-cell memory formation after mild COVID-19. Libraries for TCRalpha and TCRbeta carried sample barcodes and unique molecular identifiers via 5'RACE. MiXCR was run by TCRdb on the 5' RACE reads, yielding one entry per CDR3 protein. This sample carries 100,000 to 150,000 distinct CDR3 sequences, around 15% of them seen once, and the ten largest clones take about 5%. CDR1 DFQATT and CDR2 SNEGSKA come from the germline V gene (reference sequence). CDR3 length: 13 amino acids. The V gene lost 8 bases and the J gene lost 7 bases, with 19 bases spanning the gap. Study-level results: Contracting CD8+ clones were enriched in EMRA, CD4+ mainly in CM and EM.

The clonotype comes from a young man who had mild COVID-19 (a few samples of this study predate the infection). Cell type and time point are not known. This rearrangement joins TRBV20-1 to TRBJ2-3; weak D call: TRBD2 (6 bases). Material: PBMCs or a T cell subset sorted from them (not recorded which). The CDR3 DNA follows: TGCAGTTCCTTTTCGGGAGAGAGGAATACGCAGTATTTT. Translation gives CSSFSGERNTQYF.